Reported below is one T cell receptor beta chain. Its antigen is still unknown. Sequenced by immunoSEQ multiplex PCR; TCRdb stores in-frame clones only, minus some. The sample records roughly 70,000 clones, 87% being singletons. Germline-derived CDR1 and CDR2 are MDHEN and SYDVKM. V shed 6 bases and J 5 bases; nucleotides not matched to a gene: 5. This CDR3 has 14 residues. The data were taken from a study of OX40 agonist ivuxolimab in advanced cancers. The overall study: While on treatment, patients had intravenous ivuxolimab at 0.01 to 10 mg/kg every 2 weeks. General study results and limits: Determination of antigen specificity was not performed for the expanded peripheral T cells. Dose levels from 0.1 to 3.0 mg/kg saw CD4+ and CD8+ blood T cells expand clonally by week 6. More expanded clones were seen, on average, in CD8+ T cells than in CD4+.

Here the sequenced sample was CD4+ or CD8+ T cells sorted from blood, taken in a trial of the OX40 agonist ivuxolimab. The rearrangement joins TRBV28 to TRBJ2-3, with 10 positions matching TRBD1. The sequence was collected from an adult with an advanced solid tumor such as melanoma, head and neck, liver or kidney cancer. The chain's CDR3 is CASRGTGAQDTQYF. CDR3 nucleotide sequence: TGTGCCAGCAGGGGGACAGGGGCTCAAGATACGCAGTATTTT.